Reported below is one T cell receptor (beta chain). These data come from a study of blood T cell repertoires in COVID-19. V shed 6 bases, J shed 6 bases, and the junction held 10 bases outside the gene matches. The CDR3 is 14 amino acids. CDR1 and CDR2 (germline): SNHLY, FYNNEI. Original processing notes: Researchers report that nucleated cell counts were estimated from reference gene primer amplification. Profiled with immunoSEQ multiplex PCR; TCRdb holds only in-frame clones, not every one. D and trimming come from the DNA, and the V and J calls and clone size come from that table. This table holds about 330,000 clones, about 90% found once. Adults between roughly 18 and 95 years of age took part from under 25 US areas. Which cohort a participant joined came from the clinical history participants gave. Among Cohort 3 donors, those recovered had two negative PCRs, clearance, or symptom resolution.

This TCR came from a woman aged 25-40 years who had recovered from COVID-19. The chain has TRBV2 and TRBJ2-7, with 8 bases aligning to TRBD2. Sequenced sample: PBMCs or T cells enriched from blood (not recorded which). The CDR3 nucleotides are TGTGCCAGCAGACCAGGGACTAGGGGGTCCGAGCAGTACTTC. Its translation: CASRPGTRGSEQYF.